This T cell receptor (beta chain) stems from a study of blood T cells in healthy people across ages. PBMCs numbering at least 7 million were isolated per sample. A second PCR, run for roughly 6 to 11 cycles, used a sample-barcoded 5' primer plus a J-beta primer mix. A 12-random-nucleotide template-switch adaptor tagged each cDNA molecule. TCRdb recomputed calls from the 5' RACE reads with MiXCR, one row per CDR3 protein. This table holds 1.2 million to 1.5 million distinct CDR3 sequences, 59% found once. The CDR3 length is 16 residues. CDR1 and CDR2 (germline): SGHTA, FQGNSA. Trimming pared 5 bases from V and 3 bases from J, leaving 18 bases between.

Material for sequencing was blood. The V call is TRBV7-2, the J call TRBJ2-3; weak D call: TRBD2 (5 bases). The sequence was collected from a man between 18 and 35 years old in good health. The CDR3 nucleotides read TGTGCCAGCAGCAGGCCGACTAACACCATGACAGATACGCAGTATTTT. Its protein product is CASSRPTNTMTDTQYF.